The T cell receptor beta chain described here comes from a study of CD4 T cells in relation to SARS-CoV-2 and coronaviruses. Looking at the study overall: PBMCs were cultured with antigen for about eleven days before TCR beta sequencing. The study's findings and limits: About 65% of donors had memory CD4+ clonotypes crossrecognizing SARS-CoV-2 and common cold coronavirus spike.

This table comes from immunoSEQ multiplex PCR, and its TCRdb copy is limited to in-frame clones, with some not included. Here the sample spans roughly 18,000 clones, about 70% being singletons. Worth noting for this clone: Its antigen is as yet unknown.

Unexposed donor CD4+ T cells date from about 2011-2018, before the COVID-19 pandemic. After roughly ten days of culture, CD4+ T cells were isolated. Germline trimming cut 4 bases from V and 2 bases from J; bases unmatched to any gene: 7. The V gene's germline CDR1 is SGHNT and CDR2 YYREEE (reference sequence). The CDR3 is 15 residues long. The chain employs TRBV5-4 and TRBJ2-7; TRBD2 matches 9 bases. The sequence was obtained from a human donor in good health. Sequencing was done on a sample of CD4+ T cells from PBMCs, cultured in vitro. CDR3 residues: CASSAGGLATYEQYF. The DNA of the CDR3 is TGTGCCAGCAGCGCGGGAGGACTAGCGACCTACGAGCAGTACTTC.